One and the same sample provided the 12 T cell receptor beta chains below, sequenced in a study of cytomegalovirus exposure and HLA in healthy donors. The PCR had 60 Vbeta and 13 Jbeta primers. This table comes from immunoSEQ multiplex PCR, and its TCRdb copy is limited to in-frame clones, with some not included. Among around 130,000 clones, 65% to 75% were seen once, and the ten largest hold more than 6%. The sample comprised PBMCs. These receptors came from a middle-aged man in good health and CMV-seropositive.

The V and J genes are TRBV19 and TRBJ1-2, with 9 bases fitting TRBD1. Per germline, CDR1 LNHDA and CDR2 SQIVND (reference sequence). Losses at the gene ends were 5 bases for V and 10 bases for J; bases not matched to a gene: 11. The CDR3 spans 14 residues. CDR3 protein: CASSPRDRATLYTF. In DNA form, the CDR3 reads TGTGCCAGTAGTCCCCGGGACAGGGCAACCCTCTACACCTTC.

This clone was detected ten times or more. The genes are TRBV10-3 and TRBJ2-7, with D perhaps TRBD1 (6 bases). CDR1 ENHRY and CDR2 SYGVKD come from the germline V gene. V lost 4 bases and J lost 5, with 9 bases in between. The CDR3 runs 12 residues. In DNA, the CDR3 is TGTGCCATCAGTGTACAGGGCGACGAGCAGTACTTC. The encoded protein is CAISVQGDEQYF.

The chain recombines TRBV2 with TRBJ1-1; the D gene is possibly TRBD1 (6 bases). Trimming took off 5 bases at V and 5 bases at J, with 18 bases between the two ends. Germline CDR1 reads SNHLY; CDR2 reads FYNNEI. The CDR3 spans 15 residues. CDR3: CASSFAPGTKTEAFF. As DNA, the CDR3 is TGTGCCAGCAGTTTCGCACCCGGGACAAAGACTGAAGCTTTCTTT.

This sequence joins TRBV27 and TRBJ1-6; 7 bases are a match to TRBD1. With 5 bases clipped from V and 8 bases from J, the junction kept 3 bases outside the gene matches. The CDR3 sequence is 13 residues long. Germline V gene data show CDR1 as MNHEY and CDR2 as SMNVEV (reference sequence). The CDR3 nucleotides are TGTGCCAGCAGTGGGACAGCTTATTCACCCCTCCACTTT. Its protein product is CASSGTAYSPLHF.

The V gene is TRBV28, the J gene TRBJ2-4, with 7 positions matching TRBD2. The CDR3 loop spans 17 amino acids. The V and J ends lost 1 base and 4 bases, in that order; junction bases with no gene match: 10. Looked up from germline, CDR1 is MDHEN and CDR2 is SYDVKM. The CDR3 protein is CASSLFAGRVLKNIQYF. CDR3 DNA: TGTGCCAGCAGTTTATTCGCGGGGAGGGTACTAAAAAACATTCAGTACTTC.

This clone was observed many times. V gene TRBV10-3 combines with J gene TRBJ2-7; 9 nucleotides agree with TRBD1. Germline CDR1 is ENHRY and CDR2 is SYGVKD. This CDR3 has 15 residues. V was clipped by 3 bases and J by 3 bases; unmatched bases: 6. This CDR3 reads CAISDLGTGIYEQYF. In DNA form, the CDR3 reads TGTGCCATCAGTGATCTGGGGACAGGGATCTACGAGCAGTACTTC.

The CDR3 DNA reads as TGTGCCAGCAGTTTTTACAGGGCCCCCTCCTACGAGCAGTACTTC. It encodes CASSFYRAPSYEQYF. V and J are TRBV27 and TRBJ2-7, with TRBD1 as a possible D gene (6 bases). Germline loops: CDR1 MNHEY, CDR2 SMNVEV (reference sequence). This CDR3 region has 15 residues. Trimming took 3 bases from V and 0 from J, leaving 12 bases between them.

The J gene is TRBJ2-1, the V gene TRBV7-6; D unclear. Trimming took off 5 bases at V and 8 bases at J, with 10 bases between the two ends. CDR3 length equals 12 residues. Per germline, CDR1 SGHVS and CDR2 FNYEAQ. The CDR3 protein is CASSIGEHEQFF. The CDR3 DNA reads as TGTGCCAGCAGCATCGGTGAGCATGAGCAGTTCTTC.

The V gene is TRBV7-9, the J gene TRBJ1-2, with D uncertain. The CDR3 spans 13 residues. CDR1 and CDR2 (germline): SEHNR, FQNEAQ (reference sequence). V was cut by 3 bases and J by 1 base, with 6 bases left in between. The CDR3 loop is CASSFGFNYGYTF. The DNA for the CDR3 is TGTGCCAGCAGCTTCGGGTTTAACTATGGCTACACCTTC.

The rearrangement joins TRBV5-1 to TRBJ2-1, with 8 bases aligning to TRBD1. Per germline, CDR1 SGHRS and CDR2 YFSETQ. The CDR3 runs to 15 residues. The J segment lost 5 bases and the V segment lost 2 bases, leaving 6 bases of the junction unmatched. The CDR3 DNA follows: TGCGCCAGCAGCTTTCGACAGGGGAGAGACAATGAGCAGTTCTTC. This sequence encodes CASSFRQGRDNEQFF.

The genes are TRBV5-1 and TRBJ2-7; 8 bases align to TRBD1. The CDR3 consists of 13 residues. V shed 0 bases, J shed 7 bases, and the junction held 3 bases outside the gene matches. CDR1 and CDR2 (germline): SGHRS, YFSETQ. The CDR3 DNA is TGCGCCAGCAGCTTGGGACAGGGGAAAGAGCAGTACTTC. The encoded protein is CASSLGQGKEQYF. Full variable domain (outside the CDR3, taken from reference TRBV5-1 and TRBJ2-7): KAGVTQTPRYLIKTRGQQVTLSCSPISGHRSVSWYQQTPGQGLQFLFEYFSETQRNKGNFPGRFSGRQFSNSRSEMNVSTLELGDSALYLCASSLGQGKEQYFGPGTRLTVT.

This clone was counted only a few times. V and J are TRBV5-1 and TRBJ1-2; TRBD1 aligns across 9 bases. This CDR3 is 12 amino acids long. Losses at the gene ends were 4 bases for V and 7 bases for J; bases not matched to a gene: 2. In germline, CDR1 is SGHRS, CDR2 YFSETQ. CDR3 sequence reads: CASSGDRVGYTF. CDR3 in DNA: TGCGCCAGCAGCGGGGACAGGGTTGGCTACACCTTC.